The subject of this entry is one T cell receptor (beta chain). Its specificity is not known. This sample is drawn from a study of vaccination effects on CD4 cells after COVID-19. Study at large: Samples collected post-vaccine were obtained a median of 72 days after the second dose.

Before sequencing took place, the ViraFEST assay used viral peptide pools to expand antigen-specific CD4+ T cells. Subsequent to 10 days of culture, CD4+ T cells were isolated. Two doses of either BNT162b2 or mRNA-1273 were given to each participant. A density of approximately 2 million PBMC per well was used; these cells were cultured with 10 IU/ml IL-2 and around 10 ug/ml peptides. The table came from immunoSEQ multiplex PCR; TCRdb's copy has only in-frame clones and leaves some out. The table records some 69,000 clones, 70% to 85% of them present only once. General observations from the study: Pronounced clonal contraction occurred in clones induced by infection and by vaccine late after vaccination. The study enrolled few convalescent patients and sampled no early post-infection timepoints.

Germline V CDR1 and CDR2: SEHNR, FQNEAQ (reference sequence). The CDR3 extends over 15 amino acids. V lost 5 bases, J lost 4 bases, and 12 bases lay in between. Sample: CD4+ T cells from PBMCs cultured with HCoV-229E spike peptides, taken after COVID-19 vaccination. The TCR comes from a human donor who received a COVID-19 vaccine. The V gene is TRBV7-9, the J gene TRBJ2-6; D could derive from TRBD1 or TRBD2 (5 bases each). The CDR3 region is CASSPDGTGANVLTF. For the CDR3, the DNA is TGTGCCAGCAGCCCAGACGGGACCGGGGCCAACGTCCTGACTTTC.